Sequencing of this TCR beta chain was carried out in a study of blood T cell repertoires in COVID-19. Study-wide context: Some COVID-19 samples were acute and others convalescent; all came from the United States, Italy and Spain. T cells, B-cell-depleted T cells, or PBMCs supplied cDNA or gDNA.

The method was immunoSEQ multiplex PCR; TCRdb's version includes in-frame clones alone and lacks a portion of them. This sample has over 45,000 clones, with 75% to 90% found just once. The germline CDR1 and CDR2 sequences are LNHDA and SQIVND (reference sequence). V lost 5 bases and J lost 5, with 10 bases in between. The CDR3 is made up of 13 amino acids. One Seattle source followed patients from active infection through their disease course. This TCR was recovered from an older woman with COVID-19, enrolled during active disease. Material: peripheral blood. The chain has TRBV19 and TRBJ2-1, with D perhaps matching TRBD2 (5 bases). The CDR3 spells CASSVGLNNEQFF. Written as DNA, the CDR3 is TGTGCCAGTAGTGTAGGACTTAACAATGAGCAGTTCTTC. The complete variable domain, with remaining parts taken from reference TRBV19 and TRBJ2-1, reads DGGITQSPKYLFRKEGQNVTLSCEQNLNHDAMYWYRQDPGQGLRLIYYSQIVNDFQKGDIAEGYSVSREKKESFPLTVTSAQKNPTAFYLCASSVGLNNEQFFGPGTRLTVL.